This T cell receptor beta chain appears in the sequencing data of a study of CD8 T cells in Susac syndrome. Sequencing of TCR beta was performed on blood CD8+ and CD4+ T cells. Negative isolation was used for CD8+ and CD4+ T cells and FACS enrichment for TEMRA cells. The CDR3 covers 14 residues. The V and J ends lost 7 bases and 0 bases, in that order; junction bases with no gene match: 6. The germline gives CDR1 SQVTM, CDR2 ANQGSEA. RNA in amounts of roughly 0.5 to 1 ug was reverse transcribed with random hexamers. Amplification of TCR beta CDR3 used immunoSEQ multiplex PCR across 54 Vbeta and 13 Jbeta. TCRdb used MiXCR to reprocess the immunoSEQ multiplex PCR reads, holding one entry per CDR3 protein. This repertoire shows 75,000 to 100,000 distinct CDR3 sequences, roughly 94% found once; its top ten account for about 0.27%.

What was sequenced was CD8+ T cells from PBMCs. The chain carries TRBV29-1 and TRBJ1-1; 9 bases match TRBD1. The TCR sequence derives from a human donor in good health. The CDR3 DNA reads as TGCAGCGCTGACAGGGGGTGGATGAACACTGAAGCTTTCTTT. It is translated as CSADRGWMNTEAFF.